This TCR beta chain derives from a study of blood T cell repertoires in COVID-19. CDR1 is SNHLY and CDR2 is FYNNEI in the germline V gene. The CDR3 is made up of 13 amino acids. TCRdb keeps only in-frame clones here, not all; method: immunoSEQ multiplex PCR. The sample records almost 50,000 clones, around nine tenths being singletons. This clone was recorded a few times. The germline gene is not matched at one end of the junction; a read error may be the cause. This TCR derives from a human donor in a cohort sampled during active COVID-19. The V call is TRBV2, the J call TRBJ2-7; tentative D call: TRBD2 (5 bases). Specimen: peripheral blood. CDR3 residues: CASNELSGGEQYF. In DNA, the CDR3 is TGTGCCAGCAATGAACTTAGTGGAGGCGAGCAGTACTTC.